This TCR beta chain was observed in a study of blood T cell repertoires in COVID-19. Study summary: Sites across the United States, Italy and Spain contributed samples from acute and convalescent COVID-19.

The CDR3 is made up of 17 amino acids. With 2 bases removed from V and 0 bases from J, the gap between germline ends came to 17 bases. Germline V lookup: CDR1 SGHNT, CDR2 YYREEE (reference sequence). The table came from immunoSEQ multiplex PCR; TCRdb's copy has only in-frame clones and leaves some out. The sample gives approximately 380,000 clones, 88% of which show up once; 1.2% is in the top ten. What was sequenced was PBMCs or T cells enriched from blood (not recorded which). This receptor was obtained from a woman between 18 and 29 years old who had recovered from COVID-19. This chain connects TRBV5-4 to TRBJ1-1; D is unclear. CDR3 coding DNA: TGTGCCAGCAGCTTCACTCTTTCTTGGAGCGTGAACACTGAAGCTTTCTTT. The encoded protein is CASSFTLSWSVNTEAFF.